The present T cell receptor (beta chain) was sequenced within a study of control samples from healthy donors and cancer patients. Generated by immunoSEQ multiplex PCR, the TCRdb table keeps only in-frame clones and is missing some. The data contain fewer than 120,000 clones, roughly 90% of them singletons. CDR3 length equals 15 residues. Germline values: CDR1 LNHDA, CDR2 SQIVND (reference sequence). The germline V and J ends were trimmed by 8 bases and 2 bases, with 13 bases remaining between them. Sequencing was done on a sample of PBMCs. The TCR comes from a woman aged 55 to 70 with lung cancer. This chain links TRBV19 with TRBJ1-6; a possible D gene is TRBD1 (6 bases). CDR3: CASWPGTPYNSPLHF. CDR3 nucleotide sequence: TGTGCCAGTTGGCCCGGGACACCCTATAATTCACCCCTCCACTTT.